This TCR beta chain was found in a study of blood T cell repertoires in COVID-19. About the study: Acute-phase and convalescent COVID-19 samples originated in the United States, Italy and Spain. T cells, B-cell-depleted T cells, or PBMCs provided the cDNA or gDNA that served as material.

Methods used by the authors: Reference gene primer amplification yielded estimated nucleated cell counts. The assay was immunoSEQ multiplex PCR, and TCRdb's table has in-frame clones only and misses some. V and J calls and clone size follow that table, whereas D and trimming were derived from the DNA. This sample has about 40,000 clones, with about 88% found just once. This receptor was taken from a human donor in a cohort sampled during active COVID-19. The sequenced sample was peripheral blood.

CDR3 DNA: TGTGCCAGTAAGTCCAGGGTGGAAACTGAAGCTTTCTTT. Translating gives CASKSRVETEAFF. This sequence joins TRBV19 and TRBJ1-1, with D possibly TRBD1 on 5 matching bases. Germline CDR1 LNHDA, CDR2 SQIVND (reference sequence). The CDR3 length is 13 residues. Trimming stripped 7 bases from V and 5 bases from J, with 14 bases between.